Listed below are T cell receptor beta chains from one sample, sequenced in a study of spatial heterogeneity in lung cancer. One entry per CDR3 protein, called by TCRdb with MiXCR from the 5' RACE reads. The profile shows approximately 7,600 distinct CDR3 sequences, over 15% of them singletons. Source: lung tumor tissue, taken at surgery. All receptors derive from a female donor with early-stage non-small cell lung cancer. Each CDR3 is given with its conserved first and last residue. The D gene is left open where the match is weak. The size entry is marked missing in some rows and otherwise reads once, few, many or a size class.

abundance: .; d_gene: TRBD2; v_gene: TRBV20-1; j_gene: TRBJ2-5; CDR3aa: CSARLAGLETQYF; CDR3nt: TGCAGTGCTAGACTAGCGGGGCTAGAGACCCAGTACTTC
abundance: few; d_gene: .; v_gene: TRBV6-5; j_gene: TRBJ2-3; CDR3aa: CASKRTWTDTQYF; CDR3nt: TGTGCCAGCAAAAGAACCTGGACAGATACGCAGTATTTT
abundance: few; d_gene: .; v_gene: TRBV7-3; j_gene: TRBJ2-3; CDR3aa: CASSPQGLVGTDTQYF; CDR3nt: TGTGCCAGCAGCCCCCAGGGTCTAGTCGGCACAGATACGCAGTATTTT
abundance: .; d_gene: .; v_gene: TRBV7-2; j_gene: TRBJ2-7; CDR3aa: CASSLVGAAYEQYF; CDR3nt: TGTGCCAGCAGCTTAGTGGGGGCCGCCTACGAGCAGTACTTC
abundance: few; d_gene: TRBD1; v_gene: TRBV11-2; j_gene: TRBJ1-6; CDR3aa: CASSLGDRGPPLHF; CDR3nt: TGTGCCAGCAGCTTAGGGGACAGGGGGCCGCCCCTCCACTTT
abundance: .; d_gene: .; v_gene: TRBV19; j_gene: TRBJ2-7; CDR3aa: CASSMGQGRSYEQYF; CDR3nt: TGTGCCAGTAGTATGGGCCAGGGACGGTCCTACGAGCAGTACTTC
abundance: .; d_gene: TRBD1; v_gene: TRBV3-1; j_gene: TRBJ1-2; CDR3aa: CASSLTGTEINYGYTF; CDR3nt: TGTGCCAGCAGCCTAACCGGGACAGAGATTAACTATGGCTACACCTTC
abundance: .; d_gene: TRBD1; v_gene: TRBV12-3/TRBV12-4; j_gene: TRBJ2-3; CDR3aa: CASRIRGRTDTQYF; CDR3nt: TGTGCCAGCAGGATCAGGGGGCGCACAGATACGCAGTATTTT
abundance: .; d_gene: .; v_gene: TRBV20-1; j_gene: TRBJ1-1; CDR3aa: CSANPRFTEVFF; CDR3nt: TGCAGTGCCAATCCGCGATTTACTGAAGTTTTCTTT
abundance: .; d_gene: .; v_gene: TRBV7-6; j_gene: TRBJ1-6; CDR3aa: CASSLEEASNSPLHF; CDR3nt: TGTGCCAGCAGCTTAGAGGAGGCCTCCAATTCACCCCTCCACTTT
abundance: .; d_gene: .; v_gene: TRBV19; j_gene: TRBJ1-1; CDR3aa: CASIRATEAFF; CDR3nt: TGTGCCAGTATCCGGGCCACTGAAGCTTTCTTT
abundance: medium-sized; d_gene: .; v_gene: TRBV10-2; j_gene: TRBJ1-4; CDR3aa: CASGRNEKLFF; CDR3nt: TGCGCCAGCGGGAGAAATGAAAAACTGTTTTTT
abundance: few; d_gene: TRBD1; v_gene: TRBV27; j_gene: TRBJ2-5; CDR3aa: CASSLRTGNLETQYF; CDR3nt: TGTGCCAGCAGTCTGCGGACAGGGAATTTGGAGACCCAGTACTTC
abundance: .; d_gene: .; v_gene: TRBV20-1; j_gene: TRBJ2-4; CDR3aa: CSARGTVGGGKNIQYF; CDR3nt: TGCAGTGCTAGAGGGACCGTGGGGGGCGGCAAAAACATTCAGTACTTC
abundance: .; d_gene: .; v_gene: TRBV4-1; j_gene: TRBJ2-3; CDR3aa: CASSPRAGATDTQYF; CDR3nt: TGCGCCAGCAGCCCACGGGCGGGGGCCACAGATACGCAGTATTTT
abundance: few; d_gene: .; v_gene: TRBV28; j_gene: TRBJ1-1; CDR3aa: CATDLLVGGGRPEAFF; CDR3nt: TGTGCCACCGACTTACTGGTGGGGGGAGGTAGGCCTGAAGCTTTCTTT
abundance: few; d_gene: .; v_gene: TRBV4-2; j_gene: TRBJ2-2; CDR3aa: CASSRENRGGNTGELFF; CDR3nt: TGTGCCAGCAGCCGAGAAAACAGGGGAGGAAACACCGGGGAGCTGTTTTTT
abundance: few; d_gene: .; v_gene: TRBV28; j_gene: TRBJ1-1; CDR3aa: CASSPQSTRNTEAFF; CDR3nt: TGTGCCAGCAGTCCTCAAAGTACGAGGAACACTGAAGCTTTCTTT
abundance: .; d_gene: .; v_gene: TRBV5-6; j_gene: TRBJ2-5; CDR3aa: CASSLVQGTTDGETQYF; CDR3nt: TGTGCCAGCAGCTTGGTTCAGGGGACTACGGATGGAGAGACCCAGTACTTC
abundance: medium-sized; d_gene: .; v_gene: TRBV5-4; j_gene: TRBJ1-4; CDR3aa: CASSTRTDATNEKLFF; CDR3nt: TGTGCCAGCAGCACCCGGACAGATGCAACTAATGAAAAACTGTTTTTT
abundance: few; d_gene: .; v_gene: TRBV28; j_gene: TRBJ2-2; CDR3aa: CASSLLGRDTGELFF; CDR3nt: TGTGCCAGCAGTTTATTGGGACGGGACACCGGGGAGCTGTTTTTT
abundance: .; d_gene: TRBD1; v_gene: TRBV6-2/TRBV6-3; j_gene: TRBJ2-2; CDR3aa: CASNYRGAGELFF; CDR3nt: TGTGCCAGCAACTACAGGGGTGCCGGGGAGCTGTTTTTT
abundance: few; d_gene: .; v_gene: TRBV11-3; j_gene: TRBJ2-5; CDR3aa: CASSFGRFQETQYF; CDR3nt: TGTGCCAGCAGCTTCGGGCGGTTCCAAGAGACCCAGTACTTC
abundance: .; d_gene: .; v_gene: TRBV2; j_gene: TRBJ2-1; CDR3aa: CASSTFGVDEQFF; CDR3nt: TGTGCCAGCAGCACCTTTGGTGTGGATGAGCAGTTCTTC
abundance: .; d_gene: .; v_gene: TRBV20-1; j_gene: TRBJ1-2; CDR3aa: CSASHRDYGYTF; CDR3nt: TGCAGTGCTAGTCACAGGGACTATGGCTACACCTTC
abundance: .; d_gene: TRBD2; v_gene: TRBV7-8; j_gene: TRBJ2-7; CDR3aa: CASSSQRGGGYEQYF; CDR3nt: TGTGCCAGCAGCTCCCAGCGGGGGGGCGGGTACGAGCAGTACTTC
abundance: medium-sized; d_gene: .; v_gene: TRBV20-1; j_gene: TRBJ2-5; CDR3aa: CSARVVRRETQYF; CDR3nt: TGCAGTGCTAGAGTGGTCAGGAGAGAGACCCAGTACTTC
abundance: .; d_gene: .; v_gene: TRBV5-1; j_gene: TRBJ2-3; CDR3aa: CASSPGDRNTDTQYF; CDR3nt: TGCGCCAGCAGCCCTGGAGACAGAAACACAGATACGCAGTATTTT
abundance: .; d_gene: .; v_gene: TRBV27; j_gene: TRBJ1-6; CDR3aa: CASSLTPKSPLHF; CDR3nt: TGTGCCAGCAGTTTAACCCCTAAGTCACCCCTCCACTTT
abundance: medium-sized; d_gene: .; v_gene: TRBV12-3/TRBV12-4; j_gene: TRBJ1-1; CDR3aa: CASSPGPATEAFF; CDR3nt: TGTGCCAGCAGTCCAGGACCGGCCACTGAAGCTTTCTTT
abundance: few; d_gene: .; v_gene: TRBV10-1; j_gene: TRBJ1-1; CDR3aa: CASSEASDTEAFF; CDR3nt: TGCGCCAGCAGTGAAGCGTCGGACACCGAAGCTTTCTTT
abundance: .; d_gene: .; v_gene: TRBV9; j_gene: TRBJ2-5; CDR3aa: CASSVGPEGTQYF; CDR3nt: TGTGCCAGCAGCGTAGGTCCCGAGGGGACCCAGTACTTC
abundance: .; d_gene: TRBD2; v_gene: TRBV5-1; j_gene: TRBJ2-4; CDR3aa: CASSFGTTDKNIQYF; CDR3nt: TGCGCCAGCAGCTTTGGGACTACCGACAAAAACATTCAGTACTTC
abundance: medium-sized; d_gene: TRBD1; v_gene: TRBV27; j_gene: TRBJ1-2; CDR3aa: CASRQVQGAYGYTF; CDR3nt: TGTGCCAGCAGACAAGTACAGGGGGCCTATGGCTACACCTTC
abundance: .; d_gene: .; v_gene: TRBV28; j_gene: TRBJ1-5; CDR3aa: CASSWGTDPQHF; CDR3nt: TGTGCCAGCAGTTGGGGCACCGACCCCCAGCATTTT
abundance: .; d_gene: .; v_gene: TRBV19; j_gene: TRBJ2-4; CDR3aa: CASSIATGLAKNIQYF; CDR3nt: TGTGCCAGTAGTATCGCCACAGGGCTAGCCAAAAACATTCAGTACTTC
abundance: few; d_gene: TRBD1; v_gene: TRBV7-9; j_gene: TRBJ2-7; CDR3aa: CASSITGQGSVEQYF; CDR3nt: TGTGCCAGCAGCATTACGGGACAGGGATCAGTCGAGCAGTACTTC
abundance: medium-sized; d_gene: .; v_gene: TRBV6-1; j_gene: TRBJ2-3; CDR3aa: CASREWSTDTQYF; CDR3nt: TGTGCCAGCAGGGAGTGGAGCACAGATACGCAGTATTTT
abundance: .; d_gene: .; v_gene: TRBV28; j_gene: TRBJ2-5; CDR3aa: CASSRPAGGGQETQYF; CDR3nt: TGTGCCAGCAGCCGCCCCGCAGGGGGAGGTCAAGAGACCCAGTACTTC
abundance: few; d_gene: TRBD1; v_gene: TRBV7-6; j_gene: TRBJ1-1; CDR3aa: CASSLGRTGASEAFF; CDR3nt: TGTGCCAGCAGCTTGGGACGGACAGGAGCTTCTGAAGCTTTCTTT
abundance: .; d_gene: .; v_gene: TRBV7-9; j_gene: TRBJ2-1; CDR3aa: CASSLALGRPGEQFF; CDR3nt: TGTGCCAGCAGCTTAGCTCTGGGACGTCCCGGTGAGCAGTTCTTC
abundance: .; d_gene: .; v_gene: TRBV30; j_gene: TRBJ2-7; CDR3aa: CAWSVRLYEQYF; CDR3nt: TGTGCCTGGAGTGTACGGCTTTACGAGCAGTACTTC
abundance: few; d_gene: .; v_gene: TRBV15; j_gene: TRBJ1-1; CDR3aa: CATSRDRENEAFF; CDR3nt: TGTGCCACCAGCAGAGATCGGGAGAATGAAGCTTTCTTT
abundance: .; d_gene: TRBD1; v_gene: TRBV12-3/TRBV12-4; j_gene: TRBJ1-5; CDR3aa: CASSPTGGDNQPQHF; CDR3nt: TGTGCCAGCAGTCCGACAGGGGGTGACAATCAGCCCCAGCATTTT
abundance: medium-sized; d_gene: .; v_gene: TRBV5-1; j_gene: TRBJ2-5; CDR3aa: CASSSHGETQYF; CDR3nt: TGCGCCAGCAGCTCCCATGGCGAGACCCAGTACTTC
abundance: .; d_gene: .; v_gene: TRBV18; j_gene: TRBJ2-3; CDR3aa: CASSDMTSEGTQYF; CDR3nt: TGTGCCAGCTCAGACATGACCTCCGAAGGAACGCAGTATTTT
abundance: few; d_gene: .; v_gene: TRBV10-1; j_gene: TRBJ1-1; CDR3aa: CASRRDIAMNTEAFF; CDR3nt: TGCGCCAGCAGGCGGGATATAGCGATGAACACTGAAGCTTTCTTT
abundance: medium-sized; d_gene: .; v_gene: TRBV5-1; j_gene: TRBJ2-3; CDR3aa: CASSLEGTDTQYF; CDR3nt: TGCGCCAGCAGCTTGGAAGGGACAGATACGCAGTATTTT